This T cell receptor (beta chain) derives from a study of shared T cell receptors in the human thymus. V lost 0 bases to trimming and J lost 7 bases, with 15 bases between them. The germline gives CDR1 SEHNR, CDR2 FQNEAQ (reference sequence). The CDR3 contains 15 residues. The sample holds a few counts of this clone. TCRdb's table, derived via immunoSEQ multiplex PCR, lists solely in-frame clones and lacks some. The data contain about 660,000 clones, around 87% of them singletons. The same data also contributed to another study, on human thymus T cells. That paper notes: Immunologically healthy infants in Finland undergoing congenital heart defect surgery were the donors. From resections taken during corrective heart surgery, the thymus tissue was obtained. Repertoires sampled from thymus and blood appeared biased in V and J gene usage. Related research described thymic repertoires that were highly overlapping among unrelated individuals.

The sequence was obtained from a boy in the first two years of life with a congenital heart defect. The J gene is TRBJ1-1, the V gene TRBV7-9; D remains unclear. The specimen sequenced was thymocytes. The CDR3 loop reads CASSLAHTGGSEAFF. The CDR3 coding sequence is TGTGCCAGCAGCTTAGCGCATACGGGTGGGAGTGAAGCTTTCTTT.